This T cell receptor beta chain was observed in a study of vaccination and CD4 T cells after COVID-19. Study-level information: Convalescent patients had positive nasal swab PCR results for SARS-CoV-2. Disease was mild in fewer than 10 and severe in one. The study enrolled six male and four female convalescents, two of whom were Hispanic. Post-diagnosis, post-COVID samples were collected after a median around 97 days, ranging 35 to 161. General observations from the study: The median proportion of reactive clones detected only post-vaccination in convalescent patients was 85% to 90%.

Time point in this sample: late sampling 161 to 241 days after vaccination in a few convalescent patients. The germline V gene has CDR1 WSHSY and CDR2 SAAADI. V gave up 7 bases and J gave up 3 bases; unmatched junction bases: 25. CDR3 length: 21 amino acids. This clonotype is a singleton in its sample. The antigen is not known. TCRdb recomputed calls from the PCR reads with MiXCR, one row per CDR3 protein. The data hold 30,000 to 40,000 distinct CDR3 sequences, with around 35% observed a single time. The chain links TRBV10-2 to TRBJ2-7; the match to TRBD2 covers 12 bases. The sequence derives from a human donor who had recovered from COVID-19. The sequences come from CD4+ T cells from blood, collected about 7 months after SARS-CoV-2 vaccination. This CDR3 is CASKIGLAGPSTRPNDYEQYF. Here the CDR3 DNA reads TGCGCCAGCAAAATAGGACTAGCGGGACCCTCTACTCGGCCAAACGACTACGAGCAGTACTTC.